This T cell receptor (beta chain) was recovered during a study of blood T cells in healthy people across ages. Findings of the study overall: There was no known CMV status for donors, so expanded clonotype changes were possibly confounded. Diversity estimated from one million T cells was considered an underestimate.

A second PCR, run for roughly 6 to 11 cycles, used a sample-barcoded 5' primer plus a J-beta primer mix. Through a template-switch adaptor with 12 random nucleotides, each cDNA molecule received a tag. TCRdb passed the 5' RACE reads through MiXCR, listing each CDR3 protein once. Found here are approximately 490,000 distinct CDR3 sequences, around 24% of them singletons; the top ten hold 8.7%. In this sample, this clonotype turned up once. Its antigen is as yet unknown. CDR3 length: 19 residues. V shed 3 bases and J shed 0 bases, with 21 bases lying between them. Per the germline V gene, CDR1 is MGHRA and CDR2 is YSYEKL. These data also featured in a second study, about T cells of mothers and their children. That paper states: For unrelated pairs as for related ones, thymic selection shapes TCR recombination output similarly.

This TCR was recovered from a boy aged 10-17 years in good health. The chain uses TRBV4-1 and TRBJ2-1; D not resolved. The sequenced material came from blood. The CDR3 nucleotides read TGCGCCAGCAGCCAGGGATTAGCTCCCGTACCCAGCTCCTACAATGAGCAGTTCTTC. This translates into CASSQGLAPVPSSYNEQFF.